This T cell receptor beta chain was retrieved from a study of blood T cell repertoires in COVID-19. At the level of the study: Sites across the United States, Italy and Spain contributed samples from acute and convalescent COVID-19. From T cells, B-cell-depleted T cells, or PBMCs came the material, which was cDNA or gDNA.

Assay used: immunoSEQ multiplex PCR; TCRdb lists only in-frame clones, some missing. The table records tens of thousands of clones, 80% to 90% of them present only once. Trimming stripped 0 bases from V and 1 base from J, with 14 bases between. Germline CDR1 SGHRS, CDR2 YFSETQ. The CDR3 runs to 17 residues. A Seattle source enrolled patients during active infection and followed them longitudinally. Sequenced input: peripheral blood. The chain is built from TRBV5-1 and TRBJ1-3; D gene unclear. This sequence originates from a man in his sixties with COVID-19, enrolled during active disease. Here the CDR3 DNA reads TGCGCCAGCAGCTTGGCGGGCCGTCGGGAGTCTGGAAACACCATATATTTT. Translation gives CASSLAGRRESGNTIYF. Filled out from reference TRBV5-1 and TRBJ1-3, the complete variable domain reads KAGVTQTPRYLIKTRGQQVTLSCSPISGHRSVSWYQQTPGQGLQFLFEYFSETQRNKGNFPGRFSGRQFSNSRSEMNVSTLELGDSALYLCASSLAGRRESGNTIYFGEGSWLTVV.